The rows below give T cell receptor beta chains drawn from one sample of a study of blood T cell repertoires in COVID-19. The repertoire was sequenced with immunoSEQ multiplex PCR; TCRdb's copy has only in-frame clones and lacks some. The sample yields 140,000 to 150,000 clones, about 80% seen once. The material sequenced was peripheral blood. The origin of the receptors is a human donor in a cohort sampled during active COVID-19. CDR3s include the opening cysteine and the closing phenylalanine or tryptophan. A D gene is named only where the DNA matches it firmly. Rows may omit the clone size; those that give it use once, few, many or a size class.

TRBV7-3,TRBJ1-6,.,few,CASSLGQRRSPLHF,TGTGCCAGCAGCTTAGGGCAGAGACGCTCGCCCCTCCACTTT
TRBV2,TRBJ2-6,.,.,CASSEAGGSGANVLTF,TGTGCCAGCAGTGAAGCTGGAGGCTCTGGGGCCAACGTCCTGACTTTC
TRBV7-3,TRBJ2-1,.,.,CASSLSAPVDEQFF,TGTGCCAGCAGCTTAAGCGCCCCGGTAGATGAGCAGTTCTTC
TRBV7-3,TRBJ1-1,.,.,CASSLTKHTEAFF,TGTGCCAGCAGCCTAACCAAGCACACTGAAGCTTTCTTT
TRBV24-1,TRBJ2-3,TRBD1,.,CATSEPGQGATDTQYF,TGTGCCACCAGTGAGCCGGGACAGGGGGCGACAGATACGCAGTATTTT
TRBV6-4,TRBJ2-5,TRBD2,.,CASSDERGGTQYF,TGTGCCAGCAGTGACGAGCGGGGGGGGACCCAGTACTTC
TRBV25-1,TRBJ2-1,.,.,CASSLPGSSYNEQFF,TGTGCCAGCAGTCTACCGGGAAGCTCCTACAATGAGCAGTTCTTC
TRBV5-1,TRBJ1-2,TRBD1,.,CASSIGQGANYGYTF,TGCGCCAGCAGCATTGGACAGGGAGCTAACTATGGCTACACCTTC
TRBV11-3,TRBJ1-2,.,.,CASSLGGFLNGYTF,TGTGCCAGCAGCTTGGGAGGGTTTCTTAATGGCTACACCTTC
TRBV5-1,TRBJ1-2,.,few,CASSLSQNPYGYTF,TGCGCCAGCAGCTTATCCCAGAACCCCTATGGCTACACCTTC